This T cell receptor beta chain was identified during a study of blood T cell repertoires in COVID-19. As for the study in general: Both acute and convalescent COVID-19 samples were obtained from the United States, Italy and Spain. Nucleic acid was either cDNA or gDNA, and it came from T cells, B-cell-depleted T cells, or PBMCs.

Details on this clone: Other DNA variants within this sample encode the same CDR3.

Per the germline V gene, CDR1 is LGHNA and CDR2 is YNFKEQ. The length of the CDR3 is 14 residues. V lost 0 bases, J lost 2 bases, and 1 base stayed unmatched. Per the original methods: From reference gene primer amplification, estimates of nucleated cell counts were derived. Generated by immunoSEQ multiplex PCR, the TCRdb table keeps only in-frame clones and is missing some. V and J calls plus clone size are reproduced from that table; the DNA served to infer D and trimming. The data contain about 90,000 clones, around four fifths of them seen just once; the ten biggest clones take up approximately 12%.

The rearrangement links TRBV4-2 to TRBJ2-7, with 7 positions matching TRBD1. Sample: peripheral blood. The TCR comes from a woman in her 70s with active or convalescent COVID-19. The CDR3 DNA sequence: TGTGCCAGCAGCCAAGAGACAGGGACCTACGAGCAGTACTTC. Translation: CASSQETGTYEQYF.